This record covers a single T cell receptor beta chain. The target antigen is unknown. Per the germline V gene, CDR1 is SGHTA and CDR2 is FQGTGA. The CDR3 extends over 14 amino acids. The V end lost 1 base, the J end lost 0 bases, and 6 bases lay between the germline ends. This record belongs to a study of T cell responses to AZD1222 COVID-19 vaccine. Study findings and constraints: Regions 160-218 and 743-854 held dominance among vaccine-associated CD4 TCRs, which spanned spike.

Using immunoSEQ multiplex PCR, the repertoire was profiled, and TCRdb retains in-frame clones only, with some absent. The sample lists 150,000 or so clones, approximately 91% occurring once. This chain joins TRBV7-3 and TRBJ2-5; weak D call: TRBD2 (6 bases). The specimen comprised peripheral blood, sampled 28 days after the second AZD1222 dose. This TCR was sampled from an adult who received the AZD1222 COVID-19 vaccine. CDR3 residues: CASSLRGDQETQYF. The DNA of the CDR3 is TGTGCCAGCAGCTTAAGGGGGGACCAAGAGACCCAGTACTTC.